This TCR beta chain derives from a study of T cell responses to AZD1222 COVID-19 vaccine. Study overall: The analysis combined second doses at about 4 or about 12 weeks. Study-level points and caveats: At baseline, just five to seven AZD1222 recipients tested seropositive. Vaccine-associated CD4 TCRs ranged over spike, dominating at 160-218 and 743-854.

As for this clone: What it binds is unknown.

The repertoire was sequenced with immunoSEQ multiplex PCR; TCRdb's copy has only in-frame clones and lacks some. The sample has 150,000 or so clones; approximately 90% are singletons. After removal of 1 base from V and 4 bases from J, the junction contained 4 bases not matched to a gene. The CDR3 runs to 15 residues. In germline, CDR1 is SGHTA, CDR2 FQGNSA. The clonotype originates from an adult in good health. This specimen consisted of peripheral blood, obtained on day 0 of AZD1222 vaccination. The V gene is TRBV7-2, the J gene TRBJ1-5; TRBD1 matches at 7 bases. CDR3 sequence (DNA): TGTGCCAGCAGCTTAGTTAGCAGGGGGAATCAGCCCCAGCATTTT. This sequence encodes CASSLVSRGNQPQHF.